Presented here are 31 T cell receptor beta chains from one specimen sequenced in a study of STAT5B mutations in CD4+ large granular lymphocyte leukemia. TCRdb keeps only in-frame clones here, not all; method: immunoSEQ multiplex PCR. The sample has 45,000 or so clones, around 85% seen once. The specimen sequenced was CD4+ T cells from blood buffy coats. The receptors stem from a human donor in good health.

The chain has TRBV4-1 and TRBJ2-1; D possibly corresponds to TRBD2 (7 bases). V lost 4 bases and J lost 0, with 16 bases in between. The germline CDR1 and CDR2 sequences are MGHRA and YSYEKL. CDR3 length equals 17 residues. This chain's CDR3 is CASSRGGGRSSYNEQFF. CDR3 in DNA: TGCGCCAGCAGCCGAGGGGGAGGGCGCAGCTCCTACAATGAGCAGTTCTTC.

The DNA of the CDR3 is TGCGCCAGCAGCTTCGGGGGAGGTTCATACAATGAGCAGTTCTTC. This codes for CASSFGGGSYNEQFF. This rearrangement joins TRBV5-1 to TRBJ2-1, with D possibly matching TRBD2 (6 bases). V was shortened by 2 bases and J by 4 bases, with 13 bases between the two germline ends. Germline assignment: CDR1 SGHRS and CDR2 YFSETQ. The CDR3 totals 15 residues. Using reference TRBV5-1 and TRBJ2-1 for the parts outside the CDR3, the full variable domain is KAGVTQTPRYLIKTRGQQVTLSCSPISGHRSVSWYQQTPGQGLQFLFEYFSETQRNKGNFPGRFSGRQFSNSRSEMNVSTLELGDSALYLCASSFGGGSYNEQFFGPGTRLTVL.

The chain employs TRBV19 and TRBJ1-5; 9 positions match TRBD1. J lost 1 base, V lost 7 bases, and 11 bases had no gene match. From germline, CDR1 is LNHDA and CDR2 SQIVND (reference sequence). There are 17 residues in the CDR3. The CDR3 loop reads CASKDFSGTGSNQPQHF. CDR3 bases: TGTGCCAGTAAGGACTTTTCCGGGACAGGGAGCAATCAGCCCCAGCATTTT.

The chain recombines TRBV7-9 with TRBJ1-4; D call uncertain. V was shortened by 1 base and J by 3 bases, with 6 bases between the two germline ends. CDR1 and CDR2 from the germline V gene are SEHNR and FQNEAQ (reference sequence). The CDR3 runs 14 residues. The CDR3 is CASSLGQSNEKLFF. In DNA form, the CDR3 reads TGTGCCAGCAGCTTAGGTCAGTCTAATGAAAAACTGTTTTTT. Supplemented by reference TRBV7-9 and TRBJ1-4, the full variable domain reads DTGVSQNPRHKITKRGQNVTFRCDPISEHNRLYWYRQTLGQGPEFLTYFQNEAQLEKSRLLSDRFSAERPKGSFSTLEIQRTEQGDSAMYLCASSLGQSNEKLFFGSGTQLSVL.

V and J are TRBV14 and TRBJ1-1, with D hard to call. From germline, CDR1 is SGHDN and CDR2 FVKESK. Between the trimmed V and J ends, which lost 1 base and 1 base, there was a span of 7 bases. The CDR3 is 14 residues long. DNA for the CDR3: TGTGCCAGCAGCCAAGGGACCGCGAACACTGAAGCTTTCTTT. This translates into CASSQGTANTEAFF.

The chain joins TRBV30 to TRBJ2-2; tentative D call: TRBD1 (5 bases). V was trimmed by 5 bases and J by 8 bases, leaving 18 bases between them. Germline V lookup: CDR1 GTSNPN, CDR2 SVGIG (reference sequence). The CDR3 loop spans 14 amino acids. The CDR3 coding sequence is TGTGCCTGGGATCTCCGAGTCCCAGGGGGGGAGCTGTTTTTT. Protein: CAWDLRVPGGELFF. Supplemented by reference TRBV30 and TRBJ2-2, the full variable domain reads SQTIHQWPATLVQPVGSPLSLECTVEGTSNPNLYWYRQAAGRGLQLLFYSVGIGQISSEVPQNLSASRPQDRQFILSSKKLLLSDSGFYLCAWDLRVPGGELFFGEGSRLTVL.

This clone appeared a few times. CDR3 coding DNA: TGCGCCAGCAGCTTGGCCGGGGGCGACTATGGCTACACCTTC. Translating it yields CASSLAGGDYGYTF. The chain links TRBV5-1 to TRBJ1-2, with D perhaps matching TRBD1 (6 bases). CDR1 and CDR2 (germline): SGHRS, YFSETQ. The CDR3 contains 14 residues. Trimming stripped 0 bases from V and 3 bases from J, with 9 bases between.

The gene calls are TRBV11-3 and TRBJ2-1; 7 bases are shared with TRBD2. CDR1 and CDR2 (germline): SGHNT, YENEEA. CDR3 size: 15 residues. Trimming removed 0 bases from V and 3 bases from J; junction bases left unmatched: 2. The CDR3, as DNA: TGTGCCAGCAGCTTAGAAGCGGGACGCTACAATGAGCAGTTCTTC. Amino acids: CASSLEAGRYNEQFF.

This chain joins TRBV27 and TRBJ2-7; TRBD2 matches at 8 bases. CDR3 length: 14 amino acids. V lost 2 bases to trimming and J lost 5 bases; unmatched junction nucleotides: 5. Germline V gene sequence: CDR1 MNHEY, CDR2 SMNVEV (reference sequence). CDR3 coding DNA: TGTGCCAGCAGTTTAGGCGGGAGGAGGAACGAGCAGTACTTC. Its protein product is CASSLGGRRNEQYF.

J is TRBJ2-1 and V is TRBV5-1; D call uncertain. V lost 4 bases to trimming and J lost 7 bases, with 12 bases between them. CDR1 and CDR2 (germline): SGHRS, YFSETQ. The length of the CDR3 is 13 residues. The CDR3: CASSPPVRNEQFF. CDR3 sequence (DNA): TGCGCCAGCAGCCCCCCCGTTAGGAATGAGCAGTTCTTC.

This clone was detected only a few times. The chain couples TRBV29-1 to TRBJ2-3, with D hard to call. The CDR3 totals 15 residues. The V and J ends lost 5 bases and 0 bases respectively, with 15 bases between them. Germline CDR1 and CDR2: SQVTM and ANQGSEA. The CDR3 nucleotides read TGCAGCGTTCTGGGTATTCCCCCTAGCACAGATACGCAGTATTTT. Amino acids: CSVLGIPPSTDTQYF.

CDR3 amino acids: CASSWTVNQETQYF. In DNA, the CDR3 is TGTGCCAGCAGCTGGACAGTGAACCAAGAGACCCAGTACTTC. This chain uses TRBV5-4 with TRBJ2-5; perhaps TRBD1 as D (6 bases). Trimming took off 3 bases at V and 0 bases at J, with 9 bases between the two ends. This CDR3 is built from 14 residues. Germline values: CDR1 SGHNT, CDR2 YYREEE (reference sequence).

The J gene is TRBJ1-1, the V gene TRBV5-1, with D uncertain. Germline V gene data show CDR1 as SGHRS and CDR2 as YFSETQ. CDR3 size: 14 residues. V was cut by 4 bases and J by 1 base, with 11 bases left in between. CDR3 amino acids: CASSPFWGNTEAFF. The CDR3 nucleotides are TGCGCCAGCAGCCCTTTCTGGGGGAACACTGAAGCTTTCTTT.

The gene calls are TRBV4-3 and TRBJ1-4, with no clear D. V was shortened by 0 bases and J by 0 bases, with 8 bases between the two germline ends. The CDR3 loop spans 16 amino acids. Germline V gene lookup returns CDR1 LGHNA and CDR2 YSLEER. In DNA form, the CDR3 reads TGCGCCAGCAGCCAAGATCGGGAAGCAACTAATGAAAAACTGTTTTTT. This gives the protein CASSQDREATNEKLFF.

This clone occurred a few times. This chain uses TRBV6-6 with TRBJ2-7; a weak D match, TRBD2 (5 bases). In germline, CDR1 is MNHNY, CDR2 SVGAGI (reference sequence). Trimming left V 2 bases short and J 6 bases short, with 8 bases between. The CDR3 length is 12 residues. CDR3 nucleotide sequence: TGTGCCAGCAGTTACCCCGAGGGCGAGCAGTACTTC. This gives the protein CASSYPEGEQYF.

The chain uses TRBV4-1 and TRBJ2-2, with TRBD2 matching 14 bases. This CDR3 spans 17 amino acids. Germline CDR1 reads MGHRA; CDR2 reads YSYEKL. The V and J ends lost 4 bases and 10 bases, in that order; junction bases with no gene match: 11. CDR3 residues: CASSRGGRGLAGEELFF. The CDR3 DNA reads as TGCGCCAGCAGCCGGGGGGGCCGGGGACTAGCGGGAGAGGAGCTGTTTTTT.

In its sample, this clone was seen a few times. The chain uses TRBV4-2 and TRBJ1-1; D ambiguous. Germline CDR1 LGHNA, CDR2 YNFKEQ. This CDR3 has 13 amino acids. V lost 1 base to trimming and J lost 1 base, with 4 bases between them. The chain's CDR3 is CASSQASNTEAFF. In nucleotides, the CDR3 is TGTGCCAGCAGCCAAGCATCGAACACTGAAGCTTTCTTT.

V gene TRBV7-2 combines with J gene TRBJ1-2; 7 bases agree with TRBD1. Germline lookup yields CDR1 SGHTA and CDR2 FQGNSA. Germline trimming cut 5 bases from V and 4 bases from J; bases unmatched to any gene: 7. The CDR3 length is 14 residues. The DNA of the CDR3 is TGTGCCAGCAGCCTTACGTGGGACAGCTATGGCTACACCTTC. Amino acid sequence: CASSLTWDSYGYTF.

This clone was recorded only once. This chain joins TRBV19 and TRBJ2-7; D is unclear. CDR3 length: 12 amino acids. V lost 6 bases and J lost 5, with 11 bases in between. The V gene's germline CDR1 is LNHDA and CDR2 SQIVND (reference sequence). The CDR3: CASRPARNEQYF. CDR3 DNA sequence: TGTGCCAGTAGGCCGGCTCGAAACGAGCAGTACTTC.

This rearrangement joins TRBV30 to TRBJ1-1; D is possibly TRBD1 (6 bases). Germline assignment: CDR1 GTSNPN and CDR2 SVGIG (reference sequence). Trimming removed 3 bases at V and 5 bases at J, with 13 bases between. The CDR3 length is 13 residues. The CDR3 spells CAWRRGLSTEAFF. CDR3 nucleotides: TGTGCCTGGAGGCGGGGGCTCAGTACTGAAGCTTTCTTT.

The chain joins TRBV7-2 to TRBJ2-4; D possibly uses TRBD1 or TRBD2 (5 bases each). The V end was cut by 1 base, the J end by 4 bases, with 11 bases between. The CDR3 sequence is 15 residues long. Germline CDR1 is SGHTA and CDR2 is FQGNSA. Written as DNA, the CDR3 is TGTGCCAGCAGCTTAGGAGGGACCGATAAAAACATTCAGTACTTC. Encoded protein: CASSLGGTDKNIQYF.

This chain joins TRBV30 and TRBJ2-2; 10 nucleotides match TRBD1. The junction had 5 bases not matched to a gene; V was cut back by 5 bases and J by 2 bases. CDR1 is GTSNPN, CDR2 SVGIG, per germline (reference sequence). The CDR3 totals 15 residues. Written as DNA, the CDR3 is TGTGCCTGGCTGACAGGGGGCCGAAACACCGGGGAGCTGTTTTTT. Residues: CAWLTGGRNTGELFF.

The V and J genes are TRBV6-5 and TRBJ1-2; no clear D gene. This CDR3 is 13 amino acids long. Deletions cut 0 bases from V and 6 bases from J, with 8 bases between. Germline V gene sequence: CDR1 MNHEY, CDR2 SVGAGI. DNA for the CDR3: TGTGCCAGCAGTTACTCGATCACCAATGGCTACACCTTC. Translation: CASSYSITNGYTF.

The CDR3: CASSYSYNEQFF. Here the CDR3 DNA reads TGTGCCAGCAGTTACTCCTACAATGAGCAGTTCTTC. This rearrangement joins TRBV6-6 to TRBJ2-1; D call uncertain. Germline values: CDR1 MNHNY, CDR2 SVGAGI (reference sequence). The CDR3 has 12 residues. V lost 0 bases and J 3 bases, leaving 0 bases between the germline ends.

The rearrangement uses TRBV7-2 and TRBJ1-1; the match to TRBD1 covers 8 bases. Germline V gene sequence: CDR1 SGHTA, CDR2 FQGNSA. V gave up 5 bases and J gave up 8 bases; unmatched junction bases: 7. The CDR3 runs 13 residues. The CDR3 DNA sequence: TGTGCCAGCAGCCAGGACAGGGCGATAGAAGCTTTCTTT. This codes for CASSQDRAIEAFF.

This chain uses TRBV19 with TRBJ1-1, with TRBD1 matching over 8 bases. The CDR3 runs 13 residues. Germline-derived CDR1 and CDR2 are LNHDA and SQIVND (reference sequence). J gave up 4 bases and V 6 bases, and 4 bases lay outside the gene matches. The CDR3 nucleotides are TGTGCCAGTAGCGGACAGGGTCTCACTGAAGCTTTCTTT. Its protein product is CASSGQGLTEAFF.

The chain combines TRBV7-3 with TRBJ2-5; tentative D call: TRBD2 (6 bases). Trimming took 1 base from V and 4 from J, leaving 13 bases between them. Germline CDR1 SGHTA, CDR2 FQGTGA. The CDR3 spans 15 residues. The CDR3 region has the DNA TGTGCCAGCAGCTTAAATGGGCGGGATACAGAGACCCAGTACTTC. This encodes CASSLNGRDTETQYF.

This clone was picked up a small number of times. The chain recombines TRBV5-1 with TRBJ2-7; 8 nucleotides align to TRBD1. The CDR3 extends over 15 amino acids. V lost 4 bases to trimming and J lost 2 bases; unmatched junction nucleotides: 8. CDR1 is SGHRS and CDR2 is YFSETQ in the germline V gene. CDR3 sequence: CASSVTGTGTYEQYF. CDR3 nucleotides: TGCGCCAGCAGCGTTACCGGGACAGGAACCTACGAGCAGTACTTC.

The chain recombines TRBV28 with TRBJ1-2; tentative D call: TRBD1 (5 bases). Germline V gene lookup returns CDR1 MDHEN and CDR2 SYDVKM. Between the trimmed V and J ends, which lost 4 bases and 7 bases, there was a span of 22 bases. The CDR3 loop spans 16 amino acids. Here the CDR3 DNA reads TGTGCCAGCAGTTACGCGTTTAGGGGCAGGGACGGTGGCTACACCTTC. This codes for CASSYAFRGRDGGYTF.

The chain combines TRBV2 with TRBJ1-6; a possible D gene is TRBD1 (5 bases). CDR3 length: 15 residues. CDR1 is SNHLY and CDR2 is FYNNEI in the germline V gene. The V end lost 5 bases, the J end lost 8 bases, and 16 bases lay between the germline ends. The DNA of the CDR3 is TGTGCCAGCAGTTACGGGCAGGGTGCTGATTCACCCCTCCACTTT. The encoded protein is CASSYGQGADSPLHF.

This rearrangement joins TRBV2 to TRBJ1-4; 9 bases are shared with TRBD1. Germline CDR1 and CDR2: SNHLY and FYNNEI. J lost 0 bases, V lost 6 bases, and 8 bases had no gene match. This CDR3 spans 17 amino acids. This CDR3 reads CASRDLGQGATNEKLFF. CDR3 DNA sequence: TGTGCCAGCAGAGACCTGGGACAGGGCGCAACTAATGAAAAACTGTTTTTT.